A single sample is the source of the 27 T cell receptor beta chains below, sequenced in a study of cytomegalovirus exposure and HLA in healthy donors. PCR primers comprised 60 Vbeta and 13 Jbeta primers. The method was immunoSEQ multiplex PCR; TCRdb's version includes in-frame clones alone and lacks a portion of them. The data show roughly 100,000 clones, with about 9.4% seen just once and 5.8% held by the top ten. Source material: PBMCs. The receptors come from a man aged 40-55 years in good health and CMV-seropositive.

The chain combines TRBV21-1 with TRBJ2-3; the table's D call, TRBD1, has no DNA check behind it. TRBV21-1 is tagged as a pseudogene. The CDR3 totals 16 residues. The DNA of the CDR3 is TGTGCCAGCAGCGAATTCCCGGACAGCATCCCAGATACGCAGTATTTT. Translating it yields CASSEFPDSIPDTQYF.

This clone was observed a handful of times. This chain uses TRBV29-1 with TRBJ2-7; D may be TRBD1 (5 bases). CDR1 and CDR2 (germline): SQVTM, ANQGSEA. CDR3 length: 15 residues. Trimming cost V 2 bases and J 3 bases, with 17 bases left between them. In DNA form, the CDR3 reads TGCAGCGTTGAACTGTGGGGCAGAAATAACTACGAGCAGTACTTC. This encodes CSVELWGRNNYEQYF.

This clone was found a few times. This chain joins TRBV5-1 and TRBJ2-7; D perhaps matches TRBD2 (6 bases). The ends were cut back, 0 bases at V and 4 bases at J, with 8 bases in the middle. The CDR3 contains 13 residues. Germline CDR1 reads SGHRS; CDR2 reads YFSETQ. The DNA for the CDR3 is TGCGCCAGCAGCTTGGTAGCGGAGTACGAGCAGTACTTC. Protein product: CASSLVAEYEQYF.

A few counts support this clone. The genes are TRBV12-5 and TRBJ2-3, with a possible D match to TRBD2 (5 bases). Trimming took 1 base from V and 0 from J, leaving 8 bases between them. Germline values: CDR1 LGHNT, CDR2 FRNRAP. This CDR3 region has 15 residues. The CDR3 here is CASGLGTASTDTQYF. As DNA, the CDR3 is TGTGCTAGTGGTTTGGGGACTGCTAGCACAGATACGCAGTATTTT.

There are a few counts of this clone. This chain connects TRBV11-3 to TRBJ2-1; 7 bases are a match to TRBD2. CDR1 and CDR2 (germline): SGHNT, YENEEA. This CDR3 is 16 amino acids long. With V trimmed by 4 bases and J by 0 bases, 6 bases remained unmatched. The CDR3 nucleotides read TGTGCCAGCAGCTCGGGGGGACTCGGCTCCTACAATGAGCAGTTCTTC. It specifies CASSSGGLGSYNEQFF.

The sample holds a few counts of this clone. V gene TRBV6-5 combines with J gene TRBJ2-7; D may be TRBD2 (5 bases). This CDR3 contains 13 residues. CDR1 and CDR2 (germline): MNHEY, SVGAGI. Trimming shortened V by 3 bases and J by 5 bases, and 11 bases separated the two germline ends. CDR3 amino acids: CASSYPGFNEQYF. DNA of the CDR3: TGTGCCAGCAGTTATCCGGGGTTCAACGAGCAGTACTTC.

The chain recombines TRBV5-4 with TRBJ2-5, with 8 bases identical to TRBD2. Trimming cost V 3 bases and J 5 bases; bases outside gene matches: 3. Germline assignment: CDR1 SGHNT and CDR2 YYREEE (reference sequence). This CDR3 has 13 amino acids. The CDR3 coding sequence is TGTGCCAGCAGCTCGGGACTAGTTGAGACCCAGTACTTC. Translating it yields CASSSGLVETQYF.

The chain employs TRBV5-1 and TRBJ2-7; 10 nucleotides line up with TRBD1. The CDR3 extends over 14 amino acids. V trimming: 2 bases; J trimming: 6 bases; junction bases outside the gene matches: 5. Germline lookup yields CDR1 SGHRS and CDR2 YFSETQ. CDR3 sequence reads: CASSFRTGGGEQYF. In DNA, the CDR3 is TGCGCCAGCAGCTTTAGGACAGGGGGGGGCGAGCAGTACTTC.

The genes are TRBV7-2 and TRBJ2-3, with TRBD2 matching over 9 bases. Germline V gene sequence: CDR1 SGHTA, CDR2 FQGNSA. This CDR3 contains 16 residues. V was pared by 1 base and J by 2 bases, with 4 bases of the junction left unmatched. This chain's CDR3 is CASSLGLAGITDTQYF. The CDR3 DNA follows: TGTGCCAGCAGCTTAGGGCTAGCGGGAATCACAGATACGCAGTATTTT.

The chain carries TRBV6-5 and TRBJ2-7; TRBD2 is a possible D gene (6 bases). The CDR3 has 15 residues. V was clipped by 0 bases and J by 3 bases, with 12 bases between them. Germline CDR1 and CDR2: MNHEY and SVGAGI. CDR3 nucleotide sequence: TGTGCCAGCAGTTACTCGACGGAGGGAAACTACGAGCAGTACTTC. This sequence encodes CASSYSTEGNYEQYF.

The V gene is TRBV19, the J gene TRBJ2-3; a weak D match, TRBD1 (6 bases). This CDR3 is built from 17 residues. Trimming removed 7 bases at V and 4 bases at J, with 24 bases between. Germline V gene sequence: CDR1 LNHDA, CDR2 SQIVND (reference sequence). In nucleotides, the CDR3 is TGTGCCAGTACGAACCAGGACAGCCTTAGCGCCCCAGATACGCAGTATTTT. Amino acid sequence: CASTNQDSLSAPDTQYF.

This clone was picked up a small number of times. The chain has TRBV15 and TRBJ1-1; the D gene is possibly TRBD1 (5 bases). The CDR3 is 15 amino acids. Germline V gene sequence: CDR1 LNHNV, CDR2 YYDKDF (reference sequence). The V and J ends lost 3 bases and 5 bases respectively, with 16 bases between them. The CDR3 region has the DNA TGTGCCACCAGCAGGGGGGAGGGGAGGAAAACTGAAGCTTTCTTT. This gives the protein CATSRGEGRKTEAFF.

Comments on this clone: Other DNA sequences from this sample encode an identical CDR3 as well. The V call is TRBV6-6, the J call TRBJ1-6; a possible D gene is TRBD1 (5 bases). Germline CDR1 MNHNY, CDR2 SVGAGI (reference sequence). V was cut by 0 bases and J by 4 bases, with 7 bases left in between. This CDR3 has 15 residues. CDR3 in amino acids: CASSYSQGYNSPLHF. Here the CDR3 DNA reads TGTGCCAGCAGTTACTCGCAGGGTTATAATTCACCCCTCCACTTT.

This clone came up a few times. The J gene is TRBJ1-1, the V gene TRBV19; possible D gene TRBD1, 6 bases. Trimming pared 4 bases from V and 6 bases from J, leaving 18 bases between. The CDR3 contains 15 residues. Germline CDR1 is LNHDA and CDR2 is SQIVND (reference sequence). The CDR3 sequence: CASSKYTGSAPEAFF. The CDR3 nucleotides are TGTGCCAGTAGTAAATACACAGGGTCCGCGCCTGAAGCTTTCTTT.

This clone was seen a few times. The rearrangement uses TRBV9 and TRBJ2-5; 7 bases align to TRBD2. CDR3 length: 16 amino acids. Germline CDR1 and CDR2: SGDLS and YYNGEE. J was trimmed by 3 bases and V by 2 bases; bases with no gene match: 10. CDR3 loop: CASSVTGGRREETQYF. The CDR3 region has the DNA TGTGCCAGCAGCGTCACCGGCGGGAGAAGAGAAGAGACCCAGTACTTC.

The chain has TRBV28 and TRBJ1-5; D ambiguous. The CDR3 sequence is 14 residues long. Looked up from germline, CDR1 is MDHEN and CDR2 is SYDVKM. V dropped 7 bases and J dropped 7 bases, with 17 bases sitting between them. This CDR3 is CASTIIGGRQPQHF. CDR3 coding DNA: TGTGCCAGCACTATTATTGGAGGGCGGCAGCCCCAGCATTTT.

This clone was observed a handful of times. The rearrangement links TRBV19 to TRBJ2-2, with 7 bases fitting TRBD1. V trimming: 9 bases; J trimming: 6 bases; junction bases outside the gene matches: 10. The CDR3 has 14 amino acids. CDR1 is LNHDA, CDR2 SQIVND, per germline (reference sequence). The CDR3 region has the DNA TGTGCCAGCTCGACAGGGCAAGAGGCCGGGGAGCTGTTTTTT. It yields the protein CASSTGQEAGELFF. The entire variable domain, with the rest obtained from reference TRBV19 and TRBJ2-2, is as follows: DGGITQSPKYLFRKEGQNVTLSCEQNLNHDAMYWYRQDPGQGLRLIYYSQIVNDFQKGDIAEGYSVSREKKESFPLTVTSAQKNPTAFYLCASSTGQEAGELFFGEGSRLTVL.

This chain's CDR3 is CASSVGTGLNQPQHF. CDR3 sequence (DNA): TGTGCCAGCAGTGTGGGGACAGGGCTCAATCAGCCCCAGCATTTT. This chain links TRBV6-1 with TRBJ1-5, with TRBD1 identical over 9 bases. Trimming cost V 4 bases and J 3 bases; bases outside gene matches: 4. CDR3 length: 15 residues. The V gene's germline CDR1 is MNHNS and CDR2 SASEGT.

This clone was seen a few times. The V gene is TRBV29-1, the J gene TRBJ2-7, with 9 bases identical to TRBD1. V dropped 4 bases and J dropped 5; count of bases not matched to a gene: 9. Germline values: CDR1 SQVTM, CDR2 ANQGSEA. The CDR3 runs to 14 residues. CDR3 amino acids: CSVAPGTGKNEQYF. Here the CDR3 DNA reads TGCAGCGTTGCCCCCGGGACAGGGAAGAACGAGCAGTACTTC.

Remarks on this clone: Germline is not matched at one junction end, which may reflect a read error. The chain links TRBV15 to TRBJ1-5; D is unclear. The CDR3 runs to 12 residues. CDR1 is LNHNV and CDR2 is YYDKDF in the germline V gene (reference sequence). Written as DNA, the CDR3 is TGTGCCACCACCAGAGTCGGTCAGCCCCAGCATTTT. Its protein product is CATTRVGQPQHF. The complete variable domain, with remaining parts taken from reference TRBV15 and TRBJ1-5, reads DAMVIQNPRYQVTQFGKPVTLSCSQTLNHNVMYWYQQKSSQAPKLLFHYYDKDFNNEADTPDNFQSRRPNTSFCFLDIRSPGLGDTAMYLCATTRVGQPQHFGDGTRLSIL.

The chain joins TRBV9 to TRBJ1-4, with D tentatively TRBD1 (6 bases). The CDR3 totals 15 residues. Germline-derived CDR1 and CDR2 are SGDLS and YYNGEE. Trimming removed 3 bases from V and 6 bases from J, with 15 bases in between. The CDR3, as DNA: TGTGCCAGCAGCGCCCGCCAGGGGATACATGAAAAACTGTTTTTT. Encoded protein: CASSARQGIHEKLFF.

V usage is TRBV7-9 and J usage is TRBJ2-5; TRBD2 matches 7 bases. This CDR3 contains 16 residues. V shed 3 bases, J shed 5 bases, and the junction held 12 bases outside the gene matches. Germline V lookup: CDR1 SEHNR, CDR2 FQNEAQ (reference sequence). The CDR3 nucleotides are TGTGCCAGCAGCTTTGGGGCGGGAGAGGGCCCCGAGACCCAGTACTTC. Translating gives CASSFGAGEGPETQYF.

This clone was found a few times. This chain uses TRBV5-1 with TRBJ1-4, with TRBD1 as a possible D gene (5 bases). The germline gives CDR1 SGHRS, CDR2 YFSETQ. V was cut by 4 bases and J by 6 bases, with 22 bases left in between. This CDR3 has 17 residues. The CDR3 region is CASSRMGFGTGDEKLFF. CDR3 DNA sequence: TGCGCCAGCAGCCGTATGGGGTTCGGGACGGGAGATGAAAAACTGTTTTTT.

The rearrangement links TRBV7-6 to TRBJ2-7, with 8 bases that match TRBD1. The CDR3 is made up of 15 amino acids. Trimming removed 0 bases from V and 5 bases from J; junction bases left unmatched: 6. The germline CDR1 and CDR2 sequences are SGHVS and FNYEAQ. The CDR3 reads CASSLAGQGKDEQYF. CDR3 sequence (DNA): TGTGCCAGCAGCTTAGCCGGACAGGGTAAGGACGAGCAGTACTTC.

This chain links TRBV15 with TRBJ2-2; TRBD2 aligns across 13 bases. The V gene's germline CDR1 is LNHNV and CDR2 YYDKDF (reference sequence). The CDR3 is made up of 17 amino acids. J lost 2 bases, V lost 9 bases, and 9 bases had no gene match. The CDR3 bases are TGTGCCACAACCCCGGGGGGACTAGCGGGAAACACCGGGGAGCTGTTTTTT. Its translation is CATTPGGLAGNTGELFF.

This clone came up a few times. The V and J genes are TRBV9 and TRBJ2-5; possible D gene TRBD1, 5 bases. Germline V gene sequence: CDR1 SGDLS, CDR2 YYNGEE. Trimming left V 0 bases short and J 2 bases short, with 8 bases between. This CDR3 has 14 residues. The CDR3 bases are TGTGCCAGCAGCGTAGGACAGTTACAAGAGACCCAGTACTTC. It translates to CASSVGQLQETQYF.

This clone was recorded a few times. The chain recombines TRBV28 with TRBJ2-1; 8 bases are a match to TRBD2. The CDR3 has 15 residues. Germline trimming cut 6 bases from V and 1 base from J; bases unmatched to any gene: 5. Per the germline V gene, CDR1 is MDHEN and CDR2 is SYDVKM. CDR3 coding DNA: TGTGCCAGCAGCCGAAGCGGGAGATCCTACAATGAGCAGTTCTTC. This codes for CASSRSGRSYNEQFF.